The 20 T cell receptor beta chains below come from one sample, sequenced in a study of identical twins' blood T cells. From the 5' RACE reads, TCRdb called clonotypes with MiXCR, one entry per CDR3 protein. The table shows 350,000 to 450,000 distinct CDR3 sequences, with 28% occurring only once. The source material was PBMCs. These receptors were taken from a woman aged 18 to 50 in good health.

A few counts support this clonotype. The chain combines TRBV4-1 with TRBJ1-6; D might be TRBD1 (5 bases). Germline CDR1 MGHRA, CDR2 YSYEKL. V lost 4 bases and J lost 5, with 12 bases in between. The CDR3 runs to 15 residues. CDR3 sequence (DNA): TGCGCCAGCAGCCCCGGGACTGTACATAATTCACCCCTCCACTTT. Amino acid sequence: CASSPGTVHNSPLHF.

This clonotype was seen at least ten times. This chain links TRBV12-3 or TRBV12-4 with TRBJ1-1; a weak D match, TRBD1 (5 bases). This CDR3 spans 11 amino acids. V was trimmed by 1 base and J by 10 bases, leaving 7 bases between them. The CDR3 is CASSLGGRAFF. DNA of the CDR3: TGTGCCAGCAGTTTAGGGGGACGAGCTTTCTTT.

This sequence joins TRBV15 and TRBJ1-5; 10 bases are a match to TRBD1. The trim removed 5 bases at V and 4 bases at J, leaving 5 bases unmatched. This CDR3 has 15 amino acids. Germline V lookup: CDR1 LNHNV, CDR2 YYDKDF (reference sequence). CDR3 in DNA: TGTGCCACCAGCGATGGACAGGGGGGTAATCAGCCCCAGCATTTT. Encoded protein: CATSDGQGGNQPQHF. The complete variable domain, with remaining parts taken from reference TRBV15 and TRBJ1-5, reads DAMVIQNPRYQVTQFGKPVTLSCSQTLNHNVMYWYQQKSSQAPKLLFHYYDKDFNNEADTPDNFQSRRPNTSFCFLDIRSPGLGDTAMYLCATSDGQGGNQPQHFGDGTRLSIL.

This chain joins TRBV10-3 and TRBJ2-3; 10 bases agree with TRBD2. Germline V gene lookup returns CDR1 ENHRY and CDR2 SYGVKD. V was clipped by 3 bases and J by 5 bases; unmatched bases: 11. The length of the CDR3 is 17 residues. CDR3 nucleotides: TGTGCCATCAGTGATTCGACTAGCGGGCCCCGTATAGATACGCAGTATTTT. Its protein is CAISDSTSGPRIDTQYF.

Many counts were recorded for this clonotype. The genes are TRBV10-3 and TRBJ1-5, with D unresolved. Germline CDR1 is ENHRY and CDR2 is SYGVKD. This CDR3 contains 13 residues. The germline V and J ends were trimmed by 2 bases and 3 bases, with 5 bases remaining between them. The CDR3 reads CAISERANQPQHF. The CDR3 nucleotides read TGTGCCATCAGTGAGCGGGCCAATCAGCCCCAGCATTTT.

The genes are TRBV11-2 and TRBJ1-1; the D is unclear. Germline assignment: CDR1 SGHAT and CDR2 FQNNGV. Trimming took 5 bases from V and 6 from J, leaving 10 bases between them. The CDR3 loop spans 12 amino acids. CDR3 in DNA: TGTGCCAGCAGCGCAGGTATCGCTGAAGCTTTCTTT. This encodes CASSAGIAEAFF.

The sample holds a few counts of this clonotype. The chain is built from TRBV7-9 and TRBJ2-1; D may be TRBD2 (5 bases). CDR3 length: 15 residues. Germline-derived CDR1 and CDR2 are SEHNR and FQNEAQ (reference sequence). Trimming removed 5 bases from V and 5 bases from J, with 16 bases in between. The CDR3 DNA reads as TGTGCCAGCAGCCTTAGTATCCCAGCGGACAATGAGCAGTTCTTC. Its translation: CASSLSIPADNEQFF.

The chain recombines TRBV11-2 with TRBJ2-3, with TRBD2 matching 8 bases. The junction had 16 bases not matched to a gene; V was cut back by 2 bases and J by 3 bases. The CDR3 is 19 amino acids. Germline-derived CDR1 and CDR2 are SGHAT and FQNNGV. The CDR3 here is CASSLISGTGGPRTDTQYF. For the CDR3, the DNA is TGTGCCAGCAGCTTAATTTCGGGGACGGGGGGGCCGAGGACAGATACGCAGTATTTT. Based on the CDR3 plus reference TRBV11-2 and TRBJ2-3, the full variable domain is EAGVAQSPRYKIIEKRQSVAFWCNPISGHATLYWYQQILGQGPKLLIQFQNNGVVDDSQLPKDRFSAERLKGVDSTLKIQPAKLEDSAVYLCASSLISGTGGPRTDTQYFGPGTRLTVL.

This clonotype was detected only a few times. This chain uses TRBV7-2 with TRBJ1-6; TRBD1 is a possible D gene (6 bases). Deletions cut 5 bases from V and 10 bases from J, with 18 bases between. There are 15 residues in the CDR3. Germline loops: CDR1 SGHTA, CDR2 FQGNSA. CDR3 protein: CASSLARGRGSPLHF. In DNA, the CDR3 is TGTGCCAGCAGCCTGGCCAGGGGTCGGGGCTCACCCCTCCACTTT.

This rearrangement joins TRBV20-1 to TRBJ1-5; 7 bases are shared with TRBD1. Losses at the gene ends were 7 bases for V and 0 bases for J; bases not matched to a gene: 9. The CDR3 runs to 15 residues. Germline V gene sequence: CDR1 DFQATT, CDR2 SNEGSKA (reference sequence). The CDR3 nucleotides are TGCAGTGAGGATTTACAGGGGAATAGCAATCAGCCCCAGCATTTT. Its translation is CSEDLQGNSNQPQHF.

The chain uses TRBV20-1 and TRBJ1-4, with D possibly matching TRBD1 (5 bases). V was cut by 6 bases and J by 0 bases, with 8 bases left in between. This CDR3 has 13 residues. Looked up from germline, CDR1 is DFQATT and CDR2 is SNEGSKA (reference sequence). Here the CDR3 reads CSAATATNEKLFF. In DNA form, the CDR3 reads TGCAGTGCCGCGACAGCAACTAATGAAAAACTGTTTTTT.

This clonotype has more than one count but fewer than ten. It may be a read error: a sequence one base away is much more abundant. The chain joins TRBV2 to TRBJ2-5; D remains ambiguous. The CDR3 sequence is 10 residues long. CDR1 and CDR2 from the germline V gene are SNHLY and FYNNEI. CDR3 protein: CASSEEIQYF. The CDR3 coding sequence is TGTGCCAGCAGTGAAGAGATCCAGTACTTC.

This clonotype has more than one count but fewer than ten. V and J are TRBV6-5 and TRBJ1-2; D remains unclear. Trimming pared 0 bases from V and 7 bases from J, leaving 18 bases between. Germline CDR1 reads MNHEY; CDR2 reads SVGAGI. This CDR3 has 16 residues. For the CDR3, the DNA is TGTGCCAGCAGTTACTCCCGTGTAGAAGGATTTATTGGCTACACCTTC. This gives the protein CASSYSRVEGFIGYTF.

This clonotype has more than one count but fewer than ten. The rearrangement links TRBV19 to TRBJ2-1; D is unclear. V lost 8 bases to trimming and J lost 3 bases, with 11 bases between them. The CDR3 spans 13 residues. Germline values: CDR1 LNHDA, CDR2 SQIVND (reference sequence). CDR3 amino acids: CASGLGVYNEQFF. The CDR3, as DNA: TGTGCCAGTGGGTTGGGTGTCTACAATGAGCAGTTCTTC.

V is TRBV12-3 or TRBV12-4 and J is TRBJ2-7; D remains unclear. The CDR3 length is 13 residues. Trimming took off 5 bases at V and 0 bases at J, with 8 bases between the two ends. The CDR3 DNA follows: TGTGCCAGCAGTCTTATAATCTCCTACGAGCAGTACTTC. This translates into CASSLIISYEQYF.

J is TRBJ2-7 and V is TRBV3-1, with no clear D. The CDR3 is 16 residues long. V was clipped by 0 bases and J by 1 base, with 13 bases between them. From germline, CDR1 is LGHDT and CDR2 YNNKEL (reference sequence). As DNA, the CDR3 is TGTGCCAGCAGCCAAGATGTTTCCATTTTATCCTACGAGCAGTACTTC. Translating gives CASSQDVSILSYEQYF.

The chain joins TRBV5-4 to TRBJ1-2; D is unclear. The ends were cut back, 9 bases at V and 6 bases at J, with 21 bases in the middle. This CDR3 comprises 14 residues. Germline V gives CDR1 SGHNT, CDR2 YYREEE (reference sequence). DNA for the CDR3: TGTGCCACCATAAACCTAGGACCCGGCAATGGCTACACCTTC. Residues: CATINLGPGNGYTF.

Notes on this clonotype: The junction departs from germline at one end; a sequencing error may be responsible. The chain has TRBV29-1 and TRBJ1-5, with D perhaps TRBD1 (5 bases). This CDR3 is 12 amino acids long. Looked up from germline, CDR1 is SQVTM and CDR2 is ANQGSEA. CDR3 coding DNA: TGCAGCGTTGGGGGCATCAATCGGCCCCAGCATTTT. As protein: CSVGGINRPQHF.

This clonotype has more than one count but fewer than ten. This rearrangement joins TRBV11-3 to TRBJ2-1; TRBD2 aligns across 8 bases. V lost 6 bases, J lost 4 bases, and 11 bases stayed unmatched. The CDR3 loop spans 16 amino acids. CDR1 and CDR2 (germline): SGHNT, YENEEA. CDR3 in DNA: TGTGCCAGCAGTTCCCTGAGTAGCGGGGTTTACAATGAGCAGTTCTTC. Translation gives CASSSLSSGVYNEQFF.

Details on this clonotype: One end of the junction varies from germline; a read error may be responsible. CDR3 loop: CSAIPGQVNEKFF. For the CDR3, the DNA is TGCAGTGCTATTCCGGGACAGGTCAATGAGAAGTTCTTC. V usage is TRBV20-1 and J usage is TRBJ2-1; 8 positions match TRBD1. Per germline, CDR1 DFQATT and CDR2 SNEGSKA (reference sequence). CDR3 length equals 13 residues.